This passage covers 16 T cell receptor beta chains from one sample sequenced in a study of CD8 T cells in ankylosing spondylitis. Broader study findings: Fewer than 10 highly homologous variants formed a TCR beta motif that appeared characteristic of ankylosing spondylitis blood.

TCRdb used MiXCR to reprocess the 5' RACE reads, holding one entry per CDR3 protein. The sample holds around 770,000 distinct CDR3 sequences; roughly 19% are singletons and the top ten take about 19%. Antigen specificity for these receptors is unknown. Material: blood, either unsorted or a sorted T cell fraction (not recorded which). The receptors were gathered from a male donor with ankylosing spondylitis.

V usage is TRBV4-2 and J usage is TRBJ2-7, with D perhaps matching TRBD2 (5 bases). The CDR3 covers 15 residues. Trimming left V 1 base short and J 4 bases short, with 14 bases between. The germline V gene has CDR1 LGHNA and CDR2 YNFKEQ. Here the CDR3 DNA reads TGTGCCAGCAGCCAAGGGCTAGCAGGAAGGTACGAGCAGTACTTC. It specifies CASSQGLAGRYEQYF.

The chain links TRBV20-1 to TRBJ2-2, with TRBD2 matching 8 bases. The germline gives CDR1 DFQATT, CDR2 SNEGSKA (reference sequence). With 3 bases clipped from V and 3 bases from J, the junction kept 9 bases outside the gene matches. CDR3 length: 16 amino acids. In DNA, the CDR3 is TGCAGTGCTAGCCCGACGGGGGGGGGTTACACCGGGGAGCTGTTTTTT. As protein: CSASPTGGGYTGELFF.

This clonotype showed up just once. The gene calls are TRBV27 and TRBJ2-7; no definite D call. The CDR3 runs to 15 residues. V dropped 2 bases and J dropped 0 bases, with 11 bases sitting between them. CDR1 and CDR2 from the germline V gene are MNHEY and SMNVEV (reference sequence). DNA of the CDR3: TGTGCCAGCAGTTTAGCTAACCCTTACTCCTACGAGCAGTACTTC. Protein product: CASSLANPYSYEQYF.

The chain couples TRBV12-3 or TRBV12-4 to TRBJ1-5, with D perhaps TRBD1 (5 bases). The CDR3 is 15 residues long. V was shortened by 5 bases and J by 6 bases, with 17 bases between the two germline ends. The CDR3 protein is CASSQGLIGGQPQHF. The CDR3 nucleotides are TGTGCCAGCAGTCAGGGTTTAATTGGAGGTCAGCCCCAGCATTTT.

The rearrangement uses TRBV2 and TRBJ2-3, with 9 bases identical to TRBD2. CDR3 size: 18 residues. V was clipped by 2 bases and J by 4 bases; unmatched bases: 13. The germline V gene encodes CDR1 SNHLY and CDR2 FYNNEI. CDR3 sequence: CASSELSGGREFADTQYF. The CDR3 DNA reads TGTGCCAGCAGTGAATTGAGCGGGGGGCGGGAATTCGCAGATACGCAGTATTTT.

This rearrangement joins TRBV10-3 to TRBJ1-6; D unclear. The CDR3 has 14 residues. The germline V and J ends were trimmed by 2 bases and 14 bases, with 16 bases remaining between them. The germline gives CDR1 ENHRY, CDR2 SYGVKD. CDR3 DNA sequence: TGTGCCATCAGTGAGGCCTCAGGACCCTCGGCCCTCCACTTT. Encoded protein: CAISEASGPSALHF.

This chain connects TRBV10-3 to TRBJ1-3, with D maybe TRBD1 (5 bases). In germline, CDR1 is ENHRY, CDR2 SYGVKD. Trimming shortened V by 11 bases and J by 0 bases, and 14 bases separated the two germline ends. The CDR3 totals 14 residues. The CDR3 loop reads CASRDRYSGNTIYF. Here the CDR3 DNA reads TGTGCCTCACGGGACCGTTACTCTGGAAACACCATATATTTT.

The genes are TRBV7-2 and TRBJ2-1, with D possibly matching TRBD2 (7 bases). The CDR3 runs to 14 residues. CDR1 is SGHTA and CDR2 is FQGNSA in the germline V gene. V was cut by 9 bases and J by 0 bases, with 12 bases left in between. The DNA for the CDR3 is TGTGCCAGGGGAGGGGGGGGCTCCTACAATGAGCAGTTCTTC. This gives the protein CARGGGGSYNEQFF.

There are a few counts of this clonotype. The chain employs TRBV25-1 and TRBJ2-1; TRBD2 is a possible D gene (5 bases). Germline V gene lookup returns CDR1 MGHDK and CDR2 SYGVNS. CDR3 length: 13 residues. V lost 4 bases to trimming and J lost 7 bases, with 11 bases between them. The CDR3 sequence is CASSVGRSNEQFF. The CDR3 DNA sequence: TGTGCCAGCAGTGTGGGGAGATCGAATGAGCAGTTCTTC.

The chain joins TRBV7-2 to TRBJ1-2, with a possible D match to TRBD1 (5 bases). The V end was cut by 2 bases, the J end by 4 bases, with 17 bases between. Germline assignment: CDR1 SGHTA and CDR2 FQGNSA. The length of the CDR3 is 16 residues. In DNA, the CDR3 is TGTGCCAGCAGCTTACCCGCCCAGGGTTTGGGCTATGGCTACACCTTC. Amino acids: CASSLPAQGLGYGYTF. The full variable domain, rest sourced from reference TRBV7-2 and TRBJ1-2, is GAGVSQSPSNKVTEKGKDVELRCDPISGHTALYWYRQSLGQGLEFLIYFQGNSAPDKSGLPSDRFSAERTGGSVSTLTIQRTQQEDSAVYLCASSLPAQGLGYGYTFGSGTRLTVV.

This CDR3 is CAIGSGGAYEQYF. CDR3 coding DNA: TGTGCCATCGGTAGCGGGGGGGCCTACGAGCAGTACTTC. The chain recombines TRBV10-3 with TRBJ2-7; 11 bases fit TRBD2. The CDR3 runs to 13 residues. Germline V gives CDR1 ENHRY, CDR2 SYGVKD. With V trimmed by 8 bases and J by 2 bases, 2 bases remained unmatched.

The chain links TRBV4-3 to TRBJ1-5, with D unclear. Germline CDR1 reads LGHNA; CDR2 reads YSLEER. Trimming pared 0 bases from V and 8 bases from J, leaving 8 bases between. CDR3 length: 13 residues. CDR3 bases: TGCGCCAGCAGCCAAGATCTTGGAGAGCCCCAGCATTTT. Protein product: CASSQDLGEPQHF.

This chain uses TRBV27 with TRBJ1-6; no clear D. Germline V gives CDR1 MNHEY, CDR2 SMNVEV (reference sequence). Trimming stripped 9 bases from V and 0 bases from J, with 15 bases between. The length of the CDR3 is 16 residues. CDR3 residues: CASGWYDGSYNSPLHF. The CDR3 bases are TGTGCCAGTGGTTGGTATGACGGCTCCTATAATTCACCCCTCCACTTT.

The CDR3 nucleotides read TGTGCCAGCAGCTTAATGAGAGCCCAGGGGGCGTTACACTATGGCTACACCTTC. Its translation: CASSLMRAQGALHYGYTF. The rearrangement uses TRBV11-2 and TRBJ1-2, with TRBD1 matching over 8 bases. Trimming at V came to 2 bases and at J to 3 bases, leaving 14 bases not matched to a gene. The CDR3 sequence is 18 residues long. Germline V gene lookup returns CDR1 SGHAT and CDR2 FQNNGV. The variable domain in full, completed from reference TRBV11-2 and TRBJ1-2, reads EAGVAQSPRYKIIEKRQSVAFWCNPISGHATLYWYQQILGQGPKLLIQFQNNGVVDDSQLPKDRFSAERLKGVDSTLKIQPAKLEDSAVYLCASSLMRAQGALHYGYTFGSGTRLTVV.

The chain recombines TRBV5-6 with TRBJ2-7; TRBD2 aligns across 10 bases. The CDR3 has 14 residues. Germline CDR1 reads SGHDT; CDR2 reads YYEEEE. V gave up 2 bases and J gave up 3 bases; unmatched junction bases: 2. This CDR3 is CASSFSGRIYEQYF. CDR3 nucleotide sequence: TGTGCCAGCAGCTTTAGCGGGAGGATCTACGAGCAGTACTTC.

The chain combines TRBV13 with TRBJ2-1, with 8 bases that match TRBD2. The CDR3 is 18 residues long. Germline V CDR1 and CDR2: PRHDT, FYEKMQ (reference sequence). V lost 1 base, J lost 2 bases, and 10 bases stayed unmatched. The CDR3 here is CASSLEALAGDTYNEQFF. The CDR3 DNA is TGTGCCAGCAGCTTAGAGGCCCTAGCGGGTGACACCTACAATGAGCAGTTCTTC.